The 3 T cell receptor beta chains below come from one sample, sequenced in a study of T cell responses to AZD1222 COVID-19 vaccine. Sequencing was performed with immunoSEQ multiplex PCR; in TCRdb, only in-frame clones are kept and a portion is missing. The sample carries 70,000 to 85,000 clones, 86% recorded once. Sequencing used peripheral blood, obtained on day 0 of AZD1222 vaccination. These TCRs come from an adult in good health.

The chain recombines TRBV2 with TRBJ1-1; D call uncertain. Germline lookup yields CDR1 SNHLY and CDR2 FYNNEI. The CDR3 sequence is 13 residues long. V lost 4 bases and J lost 5, with 11 bases in between. Here the CDR3 DNA reads TGTGCCAGCAGTGTTAGGGCGGGGACTGAAGCTTTCTTT. Its protein product is CASSVRAGTEAFF.

J is TRBJ1-1 and V is TRBV16; the D is unclear. Trimming stripped 0 bases from V and 0 bases from J, with 5 bases between. The CDR3 runs to 14 residues. Germline CDR1 and CDR2: KGHSY and FQNENV. The CDR3 DNA reads as TGTGCCAGCAGCCAATCAGGAGTGAACACTGAAGCTTTCTTT. Protein: CASSQSGVNTEAFF. Looking up the rest from reference TRBV16 and TRBJ1-1 gives the full variable domain: GEEVAQTPKHLVRGEGQKAKLYCAPIKGHSYVFWYQQVLKNEFKFLISFQNENVFDETGMPKERFSAKCLPNSPCSLEIQATKLEDSAVYFCASSQSGVNTEAFFGQGTRLTVV.

The rearrangement uses TRBV30 and TRBJ1-2, with D maybe TRBD1 (6 bases). Trimming took off 3 bases at V and 9 bases at J, with 14 bases between the two ends. Looked up from germline, CDR1 is GTSNPN and CDR2 is SVGIG (reference sequence). The CDR3 runs 12 residues. This CDR3 is CAWRTGGGRYTF. The CDR3 nucleotides are TGTGCCTGGAGGACAGGCGGGGGCCGCTACACCTTC. The full variable domain, in which reference TRBV30 and TRBJ1-2 provide the parts outside the CDR3, is SQTIHQWPATLVQPVGSPLSLECTVEGTSNPNLYWYRQAAGRGLQLLFYSVGIGQISSEVPQNLSASRPQDRQFILSSKKLLLSDSGFYLCAWRTGGGRYTFGSGTRLTVV.